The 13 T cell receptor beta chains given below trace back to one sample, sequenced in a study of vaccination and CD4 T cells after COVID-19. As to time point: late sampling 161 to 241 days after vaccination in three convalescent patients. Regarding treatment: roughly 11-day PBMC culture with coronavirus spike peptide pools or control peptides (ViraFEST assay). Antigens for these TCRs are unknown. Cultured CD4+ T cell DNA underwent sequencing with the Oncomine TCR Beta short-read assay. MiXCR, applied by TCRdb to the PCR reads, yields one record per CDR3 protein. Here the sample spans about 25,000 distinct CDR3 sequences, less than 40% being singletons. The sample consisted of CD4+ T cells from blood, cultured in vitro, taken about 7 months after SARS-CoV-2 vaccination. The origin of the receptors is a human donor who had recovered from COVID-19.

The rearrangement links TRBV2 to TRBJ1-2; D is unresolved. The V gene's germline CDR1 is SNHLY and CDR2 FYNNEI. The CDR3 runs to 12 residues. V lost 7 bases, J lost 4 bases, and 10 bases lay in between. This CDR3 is CASKQAIYGYTF. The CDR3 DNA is TGTGCCAGCAAGCAGGCGATCTATGGCTACACCTTC.

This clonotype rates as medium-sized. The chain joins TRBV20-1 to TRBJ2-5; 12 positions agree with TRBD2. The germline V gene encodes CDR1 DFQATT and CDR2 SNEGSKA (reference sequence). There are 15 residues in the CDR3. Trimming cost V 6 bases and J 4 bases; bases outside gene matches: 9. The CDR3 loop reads CSASPTSGSSETQYF. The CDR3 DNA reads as TGCAGTGCCAGCCCGACTAGCGGGAGCTCAGAGACCCAGTACTTC.

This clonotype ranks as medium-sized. The CDR3 DNA reads TGTGCCAGCAGTTACCCCCCGTACGGGGGAGGAAGCGAGCAGTACTTC. Translated, it gives CASSYPPYGGGSEQYF. The rearrangement uses TRBV6-5 and TRBJ2-7; weak D call: TRBD2 (6 bases). The ends were cut back, 2 bases at V and 6 bases at J, with 20 bases in the middle. CDR1 MNHEY and CDR2 SVGAGI come from the germline V gene. The CDR3 runs 16 residues.

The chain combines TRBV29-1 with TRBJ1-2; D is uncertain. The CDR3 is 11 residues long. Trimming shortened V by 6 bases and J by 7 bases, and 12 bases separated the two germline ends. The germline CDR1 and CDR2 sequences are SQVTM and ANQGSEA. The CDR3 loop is CSVHSGSGYTF. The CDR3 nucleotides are TGCAGCGTGCATTCGGGGAGTGGCTACACCTTC.

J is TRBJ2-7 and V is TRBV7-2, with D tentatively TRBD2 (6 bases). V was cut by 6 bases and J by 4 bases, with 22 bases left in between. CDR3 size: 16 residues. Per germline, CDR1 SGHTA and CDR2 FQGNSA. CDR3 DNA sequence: TGTGCCAGCAGATCCGCCCCCGGCGGGGCGCGGTACGAGCAGTACTTC. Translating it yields CASRSAPGGARYEQYF. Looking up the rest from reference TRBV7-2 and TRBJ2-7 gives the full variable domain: GAGVSQSPSNKVTEKGKDVELRCDPISGHTALYWYRQSLGQGLEFLIYFQGNSAPDKSGLPSDRFSAERTGGSVSTLTIQRTQQEDSAVYLCASRSAPGGARYEQYFGPGTRLTVT.

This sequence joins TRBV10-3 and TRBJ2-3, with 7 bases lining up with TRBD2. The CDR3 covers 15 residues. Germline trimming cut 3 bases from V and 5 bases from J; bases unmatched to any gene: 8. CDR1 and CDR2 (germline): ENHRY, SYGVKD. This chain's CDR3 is CAISDGAGVVDTQYF. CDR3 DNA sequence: TGTGCCATCAGTGATGGGGCGGGAGTAGTAGATACGCAGTATTTT.

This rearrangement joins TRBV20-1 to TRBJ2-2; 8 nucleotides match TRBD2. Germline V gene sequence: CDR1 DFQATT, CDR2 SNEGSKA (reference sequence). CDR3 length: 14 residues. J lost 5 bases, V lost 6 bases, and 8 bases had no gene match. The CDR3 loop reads CSATGGVGTGELFF. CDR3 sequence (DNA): TGCAGTGCAACGGGGGGGGTTGGGACCGGGGAGCTGTTTTTT.

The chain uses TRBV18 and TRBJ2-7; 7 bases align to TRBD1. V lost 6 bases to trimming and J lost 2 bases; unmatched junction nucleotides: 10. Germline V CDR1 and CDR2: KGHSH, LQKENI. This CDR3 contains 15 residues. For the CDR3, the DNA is TGTGCCAGCTCCGTCGGGACAGCGACTACCTACGAGCAGTACTTC. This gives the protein CASSVGTATTYEQYF.

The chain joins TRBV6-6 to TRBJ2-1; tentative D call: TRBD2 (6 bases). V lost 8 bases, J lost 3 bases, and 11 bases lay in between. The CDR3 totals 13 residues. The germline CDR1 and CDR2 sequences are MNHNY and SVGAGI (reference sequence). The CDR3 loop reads CASSGEIYNEQFF. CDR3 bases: TGTGCCAGCTCGGGGGAGATCTACAATGAGCAGTTCTTC.

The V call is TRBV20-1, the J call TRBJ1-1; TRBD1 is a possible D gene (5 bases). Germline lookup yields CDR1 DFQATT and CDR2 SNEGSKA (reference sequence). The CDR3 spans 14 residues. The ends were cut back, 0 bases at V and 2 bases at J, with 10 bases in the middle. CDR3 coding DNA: TGCAGTGCTAGAGAAGGACACGCTAACACTGAAGCTTTCTTT. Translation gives CSAREGHANTEAFF.

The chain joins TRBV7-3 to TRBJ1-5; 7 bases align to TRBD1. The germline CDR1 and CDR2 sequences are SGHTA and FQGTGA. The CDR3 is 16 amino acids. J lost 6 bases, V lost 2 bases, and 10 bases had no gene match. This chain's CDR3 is CASSLPGRGSPQPQHF. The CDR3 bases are TGTGCCAGCAGCTTACCGGGCAGGGGGTCCCCTCAGCCCCAGCATTTT.

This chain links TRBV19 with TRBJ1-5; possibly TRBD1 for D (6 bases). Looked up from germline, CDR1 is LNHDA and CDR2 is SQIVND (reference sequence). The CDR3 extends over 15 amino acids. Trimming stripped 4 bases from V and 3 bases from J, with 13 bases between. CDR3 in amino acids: CASSTNRGLNQPQHF. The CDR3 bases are TGTGCCAGTAGTACTAACCGGGGGCTCAATCAGCCCCAGCATTTT.

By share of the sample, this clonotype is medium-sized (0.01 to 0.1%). CDR3 bases: TGTGCCAGCAGCCTGAGCGGTGGAATGGGCTCCTACAATGAGCAGTTCTTC. This translates into CASSLSGGMGSYNEQFF. This sequence joins TRBV7-9 and TRBJ2-1; D may be TRBD2 (5 bases). CDR1 is SEHNR and CDR2 is FQNEAQ in the germline V gene (reference sequence). The CDR3 spans 17 residues. The V gene lost 5 bases and the J gene lost 0 bases, with 17 bases spanning the gap.